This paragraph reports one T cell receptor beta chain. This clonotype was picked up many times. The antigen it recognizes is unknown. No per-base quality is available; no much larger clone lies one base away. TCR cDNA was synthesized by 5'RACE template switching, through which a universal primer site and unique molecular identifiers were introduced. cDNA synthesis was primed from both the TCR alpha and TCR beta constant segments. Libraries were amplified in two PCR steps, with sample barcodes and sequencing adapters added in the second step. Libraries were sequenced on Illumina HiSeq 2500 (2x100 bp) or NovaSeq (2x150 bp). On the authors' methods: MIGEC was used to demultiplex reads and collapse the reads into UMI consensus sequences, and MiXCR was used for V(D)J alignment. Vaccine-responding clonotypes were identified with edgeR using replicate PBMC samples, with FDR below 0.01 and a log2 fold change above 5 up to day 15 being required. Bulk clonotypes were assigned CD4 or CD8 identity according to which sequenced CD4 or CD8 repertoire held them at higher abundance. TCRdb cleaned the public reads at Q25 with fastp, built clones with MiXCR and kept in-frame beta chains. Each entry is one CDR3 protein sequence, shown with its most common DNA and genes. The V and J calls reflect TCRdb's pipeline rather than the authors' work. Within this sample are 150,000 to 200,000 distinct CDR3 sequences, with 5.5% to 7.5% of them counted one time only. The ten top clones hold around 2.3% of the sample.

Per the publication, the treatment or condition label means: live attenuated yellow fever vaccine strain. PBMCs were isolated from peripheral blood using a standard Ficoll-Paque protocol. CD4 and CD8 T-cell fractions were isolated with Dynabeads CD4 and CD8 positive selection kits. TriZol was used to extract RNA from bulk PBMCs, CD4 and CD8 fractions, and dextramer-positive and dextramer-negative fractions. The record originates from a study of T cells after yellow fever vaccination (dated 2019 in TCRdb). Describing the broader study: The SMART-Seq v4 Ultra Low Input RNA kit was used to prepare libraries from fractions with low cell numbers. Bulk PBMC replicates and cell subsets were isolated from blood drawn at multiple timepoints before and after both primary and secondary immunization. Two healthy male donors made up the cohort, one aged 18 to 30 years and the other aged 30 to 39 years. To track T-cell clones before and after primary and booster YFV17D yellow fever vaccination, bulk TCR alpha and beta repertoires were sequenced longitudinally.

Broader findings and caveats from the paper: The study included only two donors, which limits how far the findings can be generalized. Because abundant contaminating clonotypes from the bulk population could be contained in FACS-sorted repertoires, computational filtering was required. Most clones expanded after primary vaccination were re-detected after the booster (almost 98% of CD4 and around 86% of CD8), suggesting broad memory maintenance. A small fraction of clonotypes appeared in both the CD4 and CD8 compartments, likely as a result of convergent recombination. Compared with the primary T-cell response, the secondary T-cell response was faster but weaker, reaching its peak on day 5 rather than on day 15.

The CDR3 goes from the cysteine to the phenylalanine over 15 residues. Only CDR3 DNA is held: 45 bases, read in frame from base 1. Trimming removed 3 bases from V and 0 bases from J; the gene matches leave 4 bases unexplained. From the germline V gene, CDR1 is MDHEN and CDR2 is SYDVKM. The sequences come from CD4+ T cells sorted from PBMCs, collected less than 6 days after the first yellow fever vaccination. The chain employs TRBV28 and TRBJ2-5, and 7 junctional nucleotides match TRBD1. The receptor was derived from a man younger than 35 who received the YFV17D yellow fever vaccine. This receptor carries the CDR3 CASSLPGQYQETQYF. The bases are TGTGCCAGCAGTTTGCCGGGACAGTACCAAGAGACCCAGTACTTC.